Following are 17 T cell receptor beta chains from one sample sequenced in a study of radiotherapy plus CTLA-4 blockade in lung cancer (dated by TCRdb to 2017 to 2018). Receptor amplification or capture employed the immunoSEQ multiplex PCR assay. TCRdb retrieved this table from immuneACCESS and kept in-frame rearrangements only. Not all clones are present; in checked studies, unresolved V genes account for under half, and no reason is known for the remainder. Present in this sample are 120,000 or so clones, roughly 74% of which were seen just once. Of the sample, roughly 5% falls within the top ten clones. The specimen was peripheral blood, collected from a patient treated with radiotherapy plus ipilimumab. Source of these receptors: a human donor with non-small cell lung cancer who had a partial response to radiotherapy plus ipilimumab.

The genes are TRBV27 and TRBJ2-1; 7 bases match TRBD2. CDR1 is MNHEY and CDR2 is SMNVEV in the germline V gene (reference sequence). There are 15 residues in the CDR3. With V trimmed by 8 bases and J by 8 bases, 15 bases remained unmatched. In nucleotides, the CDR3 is TGTGCCAGCGCCGTGAACGGGAGGCCCGTCCATGAGCAGTTCTTC. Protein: CASAVNGRPVHEQFF.

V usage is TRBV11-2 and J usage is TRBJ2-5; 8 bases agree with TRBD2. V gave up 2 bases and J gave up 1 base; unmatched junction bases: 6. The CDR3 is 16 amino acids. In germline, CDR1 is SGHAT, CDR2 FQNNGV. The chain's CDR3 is CASSLRLAGFQETQYF. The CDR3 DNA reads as TGTGCCAGCAGCTTACGCCTAGCGGGTTTCCAAGAGACCCAGTACTTC.

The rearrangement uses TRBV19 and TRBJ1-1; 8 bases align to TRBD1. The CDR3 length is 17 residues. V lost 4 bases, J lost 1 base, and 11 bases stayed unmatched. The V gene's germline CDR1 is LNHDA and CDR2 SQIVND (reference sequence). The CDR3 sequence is CASSTLRQGMTNTEAFF. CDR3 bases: TGTGCCAGTAGTACATTAAGACAGGGGATGACGAACACTGAAGCTTTCTTT. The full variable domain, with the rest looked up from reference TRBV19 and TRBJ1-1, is DGGITQSPKYLFRKEGQNVTLSCEQNLNHDAMYWYRQDPGQGLRLIYYSQIVNDFQKGDIAEGYSVSREKKESFPLTVTSAQKNPTAFYLCASSTLRQGMTNTEAFFGQGTRLTVV.

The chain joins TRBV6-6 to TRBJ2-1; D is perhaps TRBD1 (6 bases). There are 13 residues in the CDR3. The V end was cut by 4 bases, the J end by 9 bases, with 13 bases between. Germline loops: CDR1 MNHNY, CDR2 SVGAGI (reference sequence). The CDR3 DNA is TGTGCCAGCAGTTCCCCGGGACACTCTGAGCAGTTCTTC. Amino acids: CASSSPGHSEQFF.

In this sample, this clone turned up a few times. CDR3 protein: CASSRHSGSLNEQFF. The CDR3 nucleotides are TGTGCCAGCAGCCGCCATAGCGGGAGTCTCAATGAGCAGTTCTTC. The genes are TRBV5-4 and TRBJ2-1, with 9 bases identical to TRBD2. Germline V gives CDR1 SGHNT, CDR2 YYREEE (reference sequence). The length of the CDR3 is 15 residues. The V and J ends lost 4 bases and 6 bases, in that order; junction bases with no gene match: 8.

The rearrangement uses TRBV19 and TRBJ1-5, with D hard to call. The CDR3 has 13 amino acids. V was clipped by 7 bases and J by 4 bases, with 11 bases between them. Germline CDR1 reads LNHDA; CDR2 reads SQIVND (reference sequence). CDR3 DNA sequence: TGTGCCAGTAAAATGACAAATAATCAGCCCCAGCATTTT. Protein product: CASKMTNNQPQHF.

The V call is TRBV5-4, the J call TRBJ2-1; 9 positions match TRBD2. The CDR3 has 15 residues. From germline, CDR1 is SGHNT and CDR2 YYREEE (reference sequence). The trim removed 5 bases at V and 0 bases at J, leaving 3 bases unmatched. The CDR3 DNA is TGTGCCAGCAGTCTTAGCGGGAGCTCCTACAATGAGCAGTTCTTC. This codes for CASSLSGSSYNEQFF.

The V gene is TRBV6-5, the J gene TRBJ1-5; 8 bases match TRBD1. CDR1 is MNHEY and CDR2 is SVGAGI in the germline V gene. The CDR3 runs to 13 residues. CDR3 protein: CGSQGVNNQPQHF. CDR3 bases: TGTGGATCACAGGGGGTTAACAATCAGCCCCAGCATTTT.

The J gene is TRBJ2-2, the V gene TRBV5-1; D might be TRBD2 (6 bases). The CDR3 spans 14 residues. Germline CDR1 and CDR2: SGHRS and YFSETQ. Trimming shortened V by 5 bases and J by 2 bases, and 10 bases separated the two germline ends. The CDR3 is CASRAGSNTGELFF. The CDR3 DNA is TGCGCCAGCAGGGCGGGGAGCAACACCGGGGAGCTGTTTTTT.

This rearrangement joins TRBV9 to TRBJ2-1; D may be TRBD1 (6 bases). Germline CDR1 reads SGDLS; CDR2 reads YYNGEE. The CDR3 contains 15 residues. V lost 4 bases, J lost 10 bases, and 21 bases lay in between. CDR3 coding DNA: TGTGCCAGCAGCCCCCAAATTACAGGGTTAAACGAGCAGTTCTTC. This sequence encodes CASSPQITGLNEQFF.

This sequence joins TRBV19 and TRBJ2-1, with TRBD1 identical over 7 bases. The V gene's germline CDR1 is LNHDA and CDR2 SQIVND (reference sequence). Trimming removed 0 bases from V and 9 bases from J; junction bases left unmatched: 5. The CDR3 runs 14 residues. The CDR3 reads CASSIDRGSGEQFF. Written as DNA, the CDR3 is TGTGCCAGTAGTATAGACAGGGGGTCCGGTGAGCAGTTCTTC.

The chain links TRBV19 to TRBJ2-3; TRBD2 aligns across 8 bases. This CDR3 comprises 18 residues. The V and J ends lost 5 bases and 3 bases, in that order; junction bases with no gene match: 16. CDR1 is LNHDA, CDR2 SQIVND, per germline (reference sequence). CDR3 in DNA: TGTGCCAGTAGTGTTATGTTGGCGGGAGGAGGGATAACAGATACGCAGTATTTT. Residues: CASSVMLAGGGITDTQYF. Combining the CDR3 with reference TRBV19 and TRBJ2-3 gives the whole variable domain DGGITQSPKYLFRKEGQNVTLSCEQNLNHDAMYWYRQDPGQGLRLIYYSQIVNDFQKGDIAEGYSVSREKKESFPLTVTSAQKNPTAFYLCASSVMLAGGGITDTQYFGPGTRLTVL.

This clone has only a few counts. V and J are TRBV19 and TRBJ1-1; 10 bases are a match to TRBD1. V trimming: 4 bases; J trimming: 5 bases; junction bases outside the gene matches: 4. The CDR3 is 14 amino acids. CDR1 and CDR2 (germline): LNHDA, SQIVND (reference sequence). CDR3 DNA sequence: TGTGCCAGTAGTACCAGGACAGGGGGGACTGAAGCTTTCTTT. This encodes CASSTRTGGTEAFF.

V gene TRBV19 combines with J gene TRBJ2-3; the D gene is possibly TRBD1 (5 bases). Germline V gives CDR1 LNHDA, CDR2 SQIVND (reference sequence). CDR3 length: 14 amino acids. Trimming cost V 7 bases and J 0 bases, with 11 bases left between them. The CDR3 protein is CASKETASTDTQYF. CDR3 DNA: TGTGCCAGTAAGGAGACAGCAAGCACAGATACGCAGTATTTT.

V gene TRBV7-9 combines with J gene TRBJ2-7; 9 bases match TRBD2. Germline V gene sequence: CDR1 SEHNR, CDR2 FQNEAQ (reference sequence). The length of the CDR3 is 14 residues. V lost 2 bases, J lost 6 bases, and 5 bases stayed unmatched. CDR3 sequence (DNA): TGTGCCAGCAGCTTAAGTGGCGGGAGGGGCGAGCAGTACTTC. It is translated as CASSLSGGRGEQYF.

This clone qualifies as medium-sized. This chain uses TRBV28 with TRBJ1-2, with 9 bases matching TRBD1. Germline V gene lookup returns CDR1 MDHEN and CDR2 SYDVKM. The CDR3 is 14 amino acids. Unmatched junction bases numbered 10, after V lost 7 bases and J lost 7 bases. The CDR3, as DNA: TGTGCCAGCACCTCGAGGACAGGGGTAGGTGGCTACACCTTC. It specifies CASTSRTGVGGYTF.

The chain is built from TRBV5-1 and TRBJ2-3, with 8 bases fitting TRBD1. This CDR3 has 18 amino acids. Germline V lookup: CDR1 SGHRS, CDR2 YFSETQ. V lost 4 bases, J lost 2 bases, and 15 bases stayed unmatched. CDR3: CASSGSGGAVIATDTQYF. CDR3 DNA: TGCGCCAGCAGCGGATCAGGGGGCGCCGTGATAGCCACAGATACGCAGTATTTT. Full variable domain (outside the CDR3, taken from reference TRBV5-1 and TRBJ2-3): KAGVTQTPRYLIKTRGQQVTLSCSPISGHRSVSWYQQTPGQGLQFLFEYFSETQRNKGNFPGRFSGRQFSNSRSEMNVSTLELGDSALYLCASSGSGGAVIATDTQYFGPGTRLTVL.